These T cell receptor beta chains were read from a single sample in a study of pediatric ulcerative colitis. Clones were read by immunoSEQ multiplex PCR, and TCRdb kept only the in-frame ones, dropping some. This table has under 50,000 clones, 78% appearing once. The sample consisted of gut tissue. The receptors derive from a girl aged 10 to 17 with moderate ulcerative colitis. Each CDR3 is given with its conserved first and last residue. The order of the fields is CDR3 protein, CDR3 DNA, V gene, J gene, D gene, clone size. A D gene is named only where the DNA matches it firmly. The listing skips clone size in some rows; elsewhere it reads once, few, many or a size class.

CDR3 protein: CASSFEARGTEAFF
CDR3 DNA: TGTGCCAGCAGTTTCGAGGCCAGGGGGACTGAAGCTTTCTTT
V gene: TRBV6-6
J gene: TRBJ1-1
D gene: TRBD1
clone size: once

CDR3 protein: CASSLGTGTGNQPQHF
CDR3 DNA: TGTGCCAGCAGCTTAGGGACAGGGACGGGCAATCAGCCCCAGCATTTT
V gene: TRBV7-6
J gene: TRBJ1-5
D gene: TRBD1
clone size: NA

CDR3 protein: CASTSARPGELFF
CDR3 DNA: TGTGCCAGCACCTCTGCTAGGCCCGGGGAGCTGTTTTTT
V gene: TRBV7-9
J gene: TRBJ2-2
D gene: NA
clone size: NA

CDR3 protein: CASSRVGQSNQPQHF
CDR3 DNA: TGTGCCAGCAGCCGCGTCGGGCAGAGCAATCAGCCCCAGCATTTT
V gene: TRBV6-1
J gene: TRBJ1-5
D gene: NA
clone size: few

CDR3 protein: CASNEGQFNQPQHF
CDR3 DNA: TGTGCCAGCAATGAAGGTCAGTTCAATCAGCCCCAGCATTTT
V gene: TRBV2
J gene: TRBJ1-5
D gene: NA
clone size: NA

CDR3 protein: CASSLVGNSGRDIQYF
CDR3 DNA: TGTGCCAGCAGCTTGGTAGGAAACAGCGGGAGGGACATTCAGTACTTC
V gene: TRBV5-8
J gene: TRBJ2-4
D gene: TRBD2
clone size: once

CDR3 protein: CASSVGQTNTGELFF
CDR3 DNA: TGTGCCAGCAGTGTGGGGCAGACGAACACCGGGGAGCTGTTTTTT
V gene: TRBV27
J gene: TRBJ2-2
D gene: NA
clone size: NA

CDR3 protein: CASIQIRCSGNTIYF
CDR3 DNA: TGCGCCAGCATTCAAATCCGATGCTCTGGAAACACCATATATTTT
V gene: TRBV10-1
J gene: TRBJ1-3
D gene: NA
clone size: NA

CDR3 protein: CASSFPGQGYYGYTF
CDR3 DNA: TGTGCCAGCAGCTTCCCGGGACAGGGCTACTATGGCTACACCTTC
V gene: TRBV5-5
J gene: TRBJ1-2
D gene: TRBD1
clone size: NA

CDR3 protein: CASRQQQGADEQYF
CDR3 DNA: TGCGCCAGCAGACAGCAACAGGGGGCCGACGAGCAGTACTTC
V gene: TRBV4-3
J gene: TRBJ2-7
D gene: TRBD1
clone size: NA

CDR3 protein: CASSVGPGRFF
CDR3 DNA: TGTGCCAGCAGTGTCGGGCCAGGGCGGTTCTTC
V gene: TRBV2
J gene: TRBJ2-1
D gene: NA
clone size: NA

CDR3 protein: CASSPGVVSNTEAFF
CDR3 DNA: TGTGCCAGCAGCCCGGGTGTAGTTTCGAACACTGAAGCTTTCTTT
V gene: TRBV5-5
J gene: TRBJ1-1
D gene: NA
clone size: once

CDR3 protein: CASTPGTGSYEQYF
CDR3 DNA: TGTGCCAGTACCCCCGGGACAGGGTCCTACGAGCAGTACTTC
V gene: TRBV19
J gene: TRBJ2-7
D gene: TRBD1
clone size: NA

CDR3 protein: CASSVSAGITDTQYF
CDR3 DNA: TGTGCCAGCAGCGTATCGGCAGGAATCACAGATACGCAGTATTTT
V gene: TRBV9
J gene: TRBJ2-3
D gene: NA
clone size: NA

CDR3 protein: CASSVRDRGLEEQYF
CDR3 DNA: TGCGCCAGCAGCGTTCGGGACAGGGGACTAGAGGAGCAGTACTTC
V gene: TRBV5-1
J gene: TRBJ2-7
D gene: TRBD1
clone size: NA

CDR3 protein: CSVALTGAGELFF
CDR3 DNA: TGCAGCGTTGCTCTAACAGGTGCCGGGGAGCTGTTTTTT
V gene: TRBV29-1
J gene: TRBJ2-2
D gene: NA
clone size: NA

CDR3 protein: CATRGQANEKLFF
CDR3 DNA: TGTGCCACCCGGGGGCAGGCTAATGAAAAACTGTTTTTT
V gene: TRBV6-5
J gene: TRBJ1-4
D gene: NA
clone size: NA

CDR3 protein: CASSVNVEETQYF
CDR3 DNA: TGTGCCAGCAGCGTTAACGTGGAAGAGACCCAGTACTTC
V gene: TRBV7-2
J gene: TRBJ2-5
D gene: NA
clone size: few

CDR3 protein: CASSPGGLGNEQFF
CDR3 DNA: TGTGCCAGCAGTCCTGGAGGCCTGGGCAATGAGCAGTTCTTC
V gene: TRBV28
J gene: TRBJ2-1
D gene: NA
clone size: NA

CDR3 protein: CASSTFRTGGLDTQYF
CDR3 DNA: TGTGCCAGCAGCACGTTTAGGACGGGGGGCCTAGATACGCAGTATTTT
V gene: TRBV28
J gene: TRBJ2-3
D gene: NA
clone size: NA

CDR3 protein: CATPQDRNEKLFF
CDR3 DNA: TGCGCCACCCCCCAGGACAGAAATGAAAAACTGTTTTTT
V gene: TRBV23-1
J gene: TRBJ1-4
D gene: NA
clone size: NA

CDR3 protein: CASRPGVSGANVLTF
CDR3 DNA: TGTGCCAGCAGACCCGGGGTCTCTGGGGCCAACGTCCTGACTTTC
V gene: TRBV27
J gene: TRBJ2-6
D gene: NA
clone size: few

CDR3 protein: CASSLGTAENIQYF
CDR3 DNA: TGTGCCAGCAGTTTGGGCACCGCCGAAAACATTCAGTACTTC
V gene: TRBV28
J gene: TRBJ2-4
D gene: NA
clone size: NA

CDR3 protein: CASSFPAYGYTF
CDR3 DNA: TGTGCCAGCAGTTTTCCGGCGTATGGCTACACCTTC
V gene: TRBV28
J gene: TRBJ1-2
D gene: NA
clone size: few